The entry below gives a single T cell receptor beta chain sequence along with its context. Its target is unknown. Germline values: CDR1 LNHDA, CDR2 SQIVND (reference sequence). The CDR3 loop spans 15 amino acids. Germline trimming cut 5 bases from V and 3 bases from J; bases unmatched to any gene: 9. This specimen comes from a study of CD8 T cells in ankylosing spondylitis. Study conclusions and caveats: Reports of some motif variants in reactive arthritis synovial fluid and blood predate this one. Researchers reportedly found disease-linked clones significantly enriched in matched ankylosing spondylitis synovial fluid. Blood of patients with ankylosing spondylitis appeared to be characterized by a TCR beta motif of several highly homologous variants.

Libraries for TCR beta were made by quantitative 5'-RACE with molecular barcodes. TCRdb reprocessed the 5' RACE reads via MiXCR and lists one record per CDR3 protein. The sample lists around 390,000 distinct CDR3 sequences; about a fifth were seen once. V usage is TRBV19 and J usage is TRBJ2-7; TRBD1 aligns across 8 bases. Sample: blood, either unsorted or a sorted T cell fraction (not recorded which). The source is a male donor with ankylosing spondylitis. The CDR3 nucleotides are TGTGCCAGTAGTGGCCGGGACAGGAAGGTCTACGAGCAGTACTTC. This encodes CASSGRDRKVYEQYF.